These 27 T cell receptor beta chains were sequenced from one sample in a study of response to subunit inactivated influenza vaccine. Each CDR3 protein is one row after TCRdb ran MiXCR on the RT-PCR reads. Of hundreds of thousands of distinct CDR3 sequences in the sample, 25% are singletons; the top ten hold around 1.8%. The sample consisted of CD4+ T cells sorted from PBMCs, taken 5 days after vaccination. The receptors originated from a man aged 50 to 60 who received an inactivated influenza vaccine.

The rearrangement joins TRBV18 to TRBJ2-1, with 10 bases that match TRBD2. CDR1 and CDR2 (germline): KGHSH, LQKENI. Losses at the gene ends were 2 bases for V and 5 bases for J; bases not matched to a gene: 3. This CDR3 is 15 amino acids long. The CDR3 DNA is TGTGCCAGCTCACCATCAGCGGGGGGGAACAATGAGCAGTTCTTC. As protein: CASSPSAGGNNEQFF.

This clonotype was observed a few times. The chain couples TRBV18 to TRBJ2-7; 10 nucleotides match TRBD1. Germline-derived CDR1 and CDR2 are KGHSH and LQKENI. The CDR3 has 15 amino acids. V was pared by 5 bases and J by 0 bases, with 4 bases of the junction left unmatched. CDR3 nucleotides: TGTGCCAGCTCATACGGACAGGGGGTCTCCTACGAGCAGTACTTC. This encodes CASSYGQGVSYEQYF.

V gene TRBV12-3 or TRBV12-4 combines with J gene TRBJ1-6, with 8 bases fitting TRBD1. The ends lost 4 bases at V and 9 bases at J; junction bases unmatched: 8. The CDR3 extends over 15 amino acids. The CDR3 reads CASSSTGTGFSPLHF. CDR3 DNA sequence: TGTGCCAGCAGTTCTACTGGGACAGGTTTTTCACCCCTCCACTTT.

This clonotype was seen a handful of times. The chain has TRBV6-5 and TRBJ2-7; D not certain. The germline V and J ends were trimmed by 0 bases and 6 bases, with 9 bases remaining between them. Germline CDR1 MNHEY, CDR2 SVGAGI. This CDR3 contains 13 residues. Here the CDR3 reads CASSYSTLGEQYF. In DNA form, the CDR3 reads TGTGCCAGCAGTTACTCGACCCTGGGCGAGCAGTACTTC.

This clonotype was seen more than once but under ten times. CDR3 sequence: CASSRTGFNYGYTF. The CDR3 coding sequence is TGTGCCAGCAGCAGAACAGGGTTCAACTATGGCTACACCTTC. The V call is TRBV9, the J call TRBJ1-2; maybe TRBD1 (6 bases). V was pared by 4 bases and J by 2 bases, with 12 bases between. Per the germline V gene, CDR1 is SGDLS and CDR2 is YYNGEE. There are 14 residues in the CDR3.

The chain joins TRBV14 to TRBJ1-2, with D perhaps TRBD1 (6 bases). This CDR3 spans 14 amino acids. Germline V gives CDR1 SGHDN, CDR2 FVKESK. Trimming took 3 bases from V and 6 from J, leaving 14 bases between them. The CDR3 DNA reads as TGTGCCAGCAGCCACTCCCGGCAGGGGAATGGCTACACCTTC. This translates into CASSHSRQGNGYTF.

In DNA, the CDR3 is TGTGCCAGCAGCCAAGATAAGGGGTCTCAGCCCCAGCATTTT. Protein: CASSQDKGSQPQHF. The gene calls are TRBV4-2 and TRBJ1-5; a weak D match, TRBD1 (5 bases). The CDR3 is 14 residues long. V lost 0 bases, J lost 6 bases, and 9 bases lay in between. Germline values: CDR1 LGHNA, CDR2 YNFKEQ.

The DNA of the CDR3 is TGTGCCAGCGTTGAGGGGAGGAGGATCGAGACCCAGTACTTC. It translates to CASVEGRRIETQYF. J is TRBJ2-5 and V is TRBV6-5; D perhaps matches TRBD2 (6 bases). The CDR3 is made up of 14 amino acids. The V gene lost 8 bases and the J gene lost 5 bases, with 18 bases spanning the gap. Germline CDR1 is MNHEY and CDR2 is SVGAGI.

This clonotype was picked up a small number of times. The chain links TRBV27 to TRBJ2-1, with a tentative D call TRBD1 (6 bases). Germline CDR1 and CDR2: MNHEY and SMNVEV (reference sequence). This CDR3 comprises 14 residues. V was clipped by 3 bases and J by 9 bases, with 15 bases between them. CDR3 region: CASSFGTRGSEQFF. Written as DNA, the CDR3 is TGTGCCAGCAGTTTCGGGACAAGGGGTAGTGAGCAGTTCTTC.

CDR3 DNA: TGTGCCAGCAGCCCGAGACTAGTGACTAGCACAGATACGCAGTATTTT. It encodes CASSPRLVTSTDTQYF. This chain joins TRBV9 and TRBJ2-3; possibly TRBD2 for D (6 bases). Germline CDR1 is SGDLS and CDR2 is YYNGEE. V lost 4 bases to trimming and J lost 0 bases, with 15 bases between them. This CDR3 contains 16 residues.

This clonotype appeared many times. V is TRBV5-1 and J is TRBJ2-2; a possible D gene is TRBD1 (6 bases). This CDR3 region has 14 residues. V gave up 6 bases and J gave up 2 bases, with 11 bases separating them. The germline V gene has CDR1 SGHRS and CDR2 YFSETQ. CDR3 sequence reads: CASKDSFNTGELFF. In DNA form, the CDR3 reads TGCGCCAGCAAGGACAGCTTCAACACCGGGGAGCTGTTTTTT.

This clonotype was seen more than once but under ten times. The chain is built from TRBV6-2 or TRBV6-3 and TRBJ2-3; tentatively, D is TRBD1 (6 bases). Trimming took 4 bases from V and 3 from J, leaving 14 bases between them. The CDR3 is 15 residues long. Germline values: CDR1 MNHEY, CDR2 SVGEGT. The DNA for the CDR3 is TGTGCCAGCAGTTCTGGCGGCAGGGGTACAGATACGCAGTATTTT. It is translated as CASSSGGRGTDTQYF.

This rearrangement joins TRBV12-3 or TRBV12-4 to TRBJ1-2; D unresolved. The V end was cut by 3 bases, the J end by 8 bases, with 10 bases between. CDR3 length equals 12 residues. In nucleotides, the CDR3 is TGTGCCAGCAGTTTTAGCGGTGGAGGCTACACCTTC. Encoded protein: CASSFSGGGYTF.

This rearrangement joins TRBV10-3 to TRBJ1-1; D unclear. The V end lost 4 bases, the J end lost 2 bases, and 8 bases lay between the germline ends. Germline CDR1 is ENHRY and CDR2 is SYGVKD. CDR3 length: 13 amino acids. Written as DNA, the CDR3 is TGTGCCATCAGTGGGTCAGGTAACACTGAAGCTTTCTTT. Its translation is CAISGSGNTEAFF.

J is TRBJ2-1 and V is TRBV7-3; 7 bases are shared with TRBD2. V was pared by 6 bases and J by 7 bases, with 6 bases of the junction left unmatched. Germline lookup yields CDR1 SGHTA and CDR2 FQGTGA. The CDR3 is 13 residues long. CDR3 protein: CASSLSGANEQFF. In DNA, the CDR3 is TGTGCCAGCAGTCTAAGCGGGGCTAATGAGCAGTTCTTC.

CDR3 loop: CASSPYGLAGGDYEQYF. The CDR3 nucleotides read TGTGCCAGCAGTCCCTATGGACTAGCGGGAGGGGACTACGAGCAGTACTTC. This rearrangement joins TRBV28 to TRBJ2-7; 15 positions match TRBD2. The length of the CDR3 is 17 residues. In germline, CDR1 is MDHEN, CDR2 SYDVKM. The junction had 8 bases not matched to a gene; V was cut back by 5 bases and J by 3 bases.

This clonotype was counted ten times or more. V usage is TRBV12-3 or TRBV12-4 and J usage is TRBJ2-1; D not certain. V gave up 3 bases and J gave up 7 bases, with 4 bases separating them. CDR3 length: 11 residues. CDR3 bases: TGTGCCAGCAGTTTGTGGAATGAGCAGTTCTTC. Its protein product is CASSLWNEQFF.

The chain is built from TRBV6-2 or TRBV6-3 and TRBJ2-7, with TRBD2 matching 7 bases. The germline V gene encodes CDR1 MNHEY and CDR2 SVGEGT. The CDR3 spans 11 residues. The V gene end was trimmed by 5 bases and the J gene end by 9 bases; junction bases not matched to a gene: 4. The CDR3 loop reads CASSAGESQYF. The CDR3 nucleotides read TGTGCCAGCAGTGCGGGGGAATCGCAGTACTTC.

The rearrangement joins TRBV6-1 to TRBJ1-2; 9 bases agree with TRBD1. Germline V gives CDR1 MNHNS, CDR2 SASEGT. Trimming cost V 6 bases and J 6 bases; bases outside gene matches: 5. The CDR3 is 13 amino acids. The CDR3, as DNA: TGTGCCAGCAGACCGACAGGGGGGGATGGCTACACCTTC. It specifies CASRPTGGDGYTF.

Many counts were recorded for this clonotype. The gene calls are TRBV7-9 and TRBJ2-2; 10 nucleotides line up with TRBD1. The CDR3 loop spans 16 amino acids. The V gene end was trimmed by 5 bases and the J gene end by 7 bases; junction bases not matched to a gene: 10. Germline-derived CDR1 and CDR2 are SEHNR and FQNEAQ (reference sequence). The DNA for the CDR3 is TGTGCCAGCAGCGCCACCGACAGGGGGCGTAGCGGGGAGCTGTTTTTT. Protein sequence: CASSATDRGRSGELFF.

The sample holds a few counts of this clonotype. The chain uses TRBV7-6 and TRBJ2-3; TRBD2 matches at 7 bases. CDR1 is SGHVS, CDR2 FNYEAQ, per germline. With V trimmed by 6 bases and J by 3 bases, 15 bases remained unmatched. CDR3 length equals 17 residues. In DNA form, the CDR3 reads TGTGCCAGCAGTTCCCCGCTGGGGGGGGAGGTGACAGATACGCAGTATTTT. As protein: CASSSPLGGEVTDTQYF.

Only a few counts were recorded for this clonotype. The chain combines TRBV28 with TRBJ2-2; D gene ambiguous. Germline loops: CDR1 MDHEN, CDR2 SYDVKM. The CDR3 is 13 amino acids. V was pared by 7 bases and J by 0 bases, with 6 bases between. CDR3 loop: CASTDTNTGELFF. CDR3 nucleotide sequence: TGTGCCAGCACGGATACGAACACCGGGGAGCTGTTTTTT.

This chain joins TRBV5-5 and TRBJ2-7; no clear D. The germline CDR1 and CDR2 sequences are SGHKS and YYEKEE (reference sequence). Between the trimmed V and J ends, which lost 2 bases and 1 base, there was a span of 10 bases. This CDR3 has 14 residues. The CDR3 bases are TGTGCCAGCAGCTTTCTGGAACTATCCTACGAGCAGTACTTC. Translation: CASSFLELSYEQYF. The full variable domain, with the rest looked up from reference TRBV5-5 and TRBJ2-7, is DAGVTQSPTHLIKTRGQQVTLRCSPISGHKSVSWYQQVLGQGPQFIFQYYEKEERGRGNFPDRFSARQFPNYSSELNVNALLLGDSALYLCASSFLELSYEQYFGPGTRLTVT.

This clonotype came up many times. The V and J genes are TRBV20-1 and TRBJ2-7; 11 nucleotides match TRBD2. Germline CDR1 and CDR2: DFQATT and SNEGSKA (reference sequence). This CDR3 is 15 amino acids long. Germline trimming cut 6 bases from V and 1 base from J; bases unmatched to any gene: 8. The CDR3 reads CSASPSGGSSYEQYF. The CDR3 DNA reads as TGCAGTGCGAGCCCTAGCGGGGGGTCGTCCTACGAGCAGTACTTC.

This clonotype was recorded a few times. DNA for the CDR3: TGTGCCAGCCGCAAGACAGGAAGCTCCTACGAGCAGTACTTC. Amino acids: CASRKTGSSYEQYF. This chain uses TRBV7-8 with TRBJ2-7, with D possibly TRBD1 on 6 matching bases. CDR1 SGHVS and CDR2 FQNEAQ come from the germline V gene. Trimming took 8 bases from V and 0 from J, leaving 14 bases between them. This CDR3 is built from 14 residues. The complete variable domain, with remaining parts taken from reference TRBV7-8 and TRBJ2-7, reads GAGVSQSPRYKVAKRGQDVALRCDPISGHVSLFWYQQALGQGPEFLTYFQNEAQLDKSGLPSDRFFAERPEGSVSTLKIQRTQQEDSAVYLCASRKTGSSYEQYFGPGTRLTVT.

Only a few counts were recorded for this clonotype. The gene calls are TRBV12-3 or TRBV12-4 and TRBJ1-3, with no clear D. The CDR3 extends over 13 amino acids. V was pared by 5 bases and J by 0 bases, with 5 bases between. As DNA, the CDR3 is TGTGCCAGCAGTACAGACTCTGGAAACACCATATATTTT. Translated, it gives CASSTDSGNTIYF.

The chain carries TRBV7-2 and TRBJ2-3; 7 bases fit TRBD2. This CDR3 region has 16 residues. Germline V lookup: CDR1 SGHTA, CDR2 FQGNSA. After removal of 3 bases from V and 2 bases from J, the junction contained 8 bases not matched to a gene. This chain's CDR3 is CASSLSGDYPTDTQYF. CDR3 coding DNA: TGTGCCAGCAGCTTGAGTGGGGACTATCCCACAGATACGCAGTATTTT.